This section outlines one T cell receptor (beta chain) sequence together with its context. Antigen: not known. The CDR3 runs to 15 residues. From germline, CDR1 is SGHVS and CDR2 FQNEAQ. V shed 1 base and J 5 bases; nucleotides not matched to a gene: 3. PCR used 60 Vbeta primers and 13 Jbeta primers. The assay was immunoSEQ multiplex PCR, and TCRdb's table has in-frame clones only and misses some. In the table there are 90,000 to 110,000 clones, around 80% of which are singletons. The sample comes from a study of cytomegalovirus exposure and HLA in healthy donors. Study information: There were some 410 genotyped donors. Of these, about 81% fell in the genetic ancestry cluster associated with self-reported Caucasian donors.

Findings and limits, study-wide: Associated with cytomegalovirus, according to the listing, were around 160 TCR beta chains. Most TCR sequences proved rare, with some public TCRs found in many donors.

This clonotype originated in a young man in good health and CMV-seropositive. Sequencing was done on a sample of PBMCs. The rearrangement links TRBV7-8 to TRBJ2-5; 11 nucleotides agree with TRBD2. DNA of the CDR3: TGTGCCAGCAGCTTAGGGGCTAGCGGGGGGGAGACCCAGTACTTC. It codes for CASSLGASGGETQYF.